Listed below are T cell receptor beta chains from one sample, sequenced in a study of regulatory T cells in long-lasting Graves disease. TCRdb processed the multiplex PCR reads anew with MiXCR; each CDR3 protein has one entry. Among hundreds of thousands of distinct CDR3 sequences listed, less than 25% were seen once. Sequencing was performed on peripheral blood mononuclear cells (PBMCs), taken when the disease was refractory, from a patient treated with antithyroid drugs. The receptors stem from a female donor with Graves disease. Each CDR3 is given with its conserved first and last residue. The order of the fields is V gene, J gene, clone size, D gene, CDR3 DNA, CDR3 protein. The D gene is left open where the match is weak. Some rows have no size entry. The others give once, few or many, or a class for an expanded clone.

TRBV7-9	TRBJ2-2	few	TRBD2	TGTGCCAGCAGCGCCTTGGGACTAGCGGGACCCGGGGAGCTGTTTTTT	CASSALGLAGPGELFF
TRBV6-1	TRBJ1-1	-	-	TGTGCCAGCAGCCACGGGATCGCGGCGACCACTGAAGCTTTCTTT	CASSHGIAATTEAFF
TRBV28	TRBJ2-7	many	-	TGTGCCAGCACCCCCCCCCTCAGGTTGGGCTACGAGCAGTACTTC	CASTPPLRLGYEQYF
TRBV7-2	TRBJ2-1	-	-	TGTGCCAGCAGCTTAGCCCTAGGCAATGAGCAGTTCTTC	CASSLALGNEQFF
TRBV19	TRBJ1-1	-	TRBD1	TGTGCCAGTATCAATACAGGGGGCCGCACTGAAGCTTTCTTT	CASINTGGRTEAFF
TRBV20-1	TRBJ1-1	few	-	TGCAGTGCTAGAGATTTTACAAACACTGAAGCTTTCTTT	CSARDFTNTEAFF
TRBV7-3	TRBJ1-6	-	-	TGTGCCAGCAGCTCTAAAGGGGGTTCACCCCTCCACTTT	CASSSKGGSPLHF
TRBV30	TRBJ2-2	many	-	TGTGCCTGGAGTGTAATAAACACCGGGGAGCTGTTTTTT	CAWSVINTGELFF
TRBV19	TRBJ1-5	-	TRBD1	TGTGCCAGCCCCTACAGGGGATATAGCAATCAGCCCCAGCATTTT	CASPYRGYSNQPQHF
TRBV7-2	TRBJ2-7	-	-	TGTGCCAGCAGCTTAGAAACAGGCATGCAGTACTTC	CASSLETGMQYF
TRBV5-1	TRBJ2-2	few	TRBD2	TGCGCCAGCAGCTTGGGGCTAGCGGCAATGAACACCGGGGAGCTGTTTTTT	CASSLGLAAMNTGELFF
TRBV18	TRBJ1-1	-	-	TGTGCCAGCTCACCACCGGGACGCTGGGAAGCTTTCTTT	CASSPPGRWEAFF
TRBV24-1	TRBJ1-5	few	-	TGTGCCACCAGCGAGCGGGAAAATCAGCCCCAGCATTTT	CATSERENQPQHF
TRBV6-5	TRBJ2-3	-	-	TGTGCCAGCAGTTACACTAACACAGATACGCAGTATTTT	CASSYTNTDTQYF
TRBV20-1	TRBJ1-1	many	TRBD1	TGCAGTGCTAGAGCACAGGGGGCGAGTGAAGCTTTCTTT	CSARAQGASEAFF
TRBV19	TRBJ2-7	-	TRBD2	TGTGCCAGTAGTGTCCTAGCGGGGGGACTCTACGAGCAGTACTTC	CASSVLAGGLYEQYF
TRBV9	TRBJ1-2	-	-	TGTGCCAGCAGCGTAGGGGAAGGGAACTATGGCTACACCTTC	CASSVGEGNYGYTF
TRBV6-2/TRBV6-3	TRBJ2-4	-	-	TGTGCCAGCAGTGAAGCGGTGGGCGATTTTTACTCGAAGACGTACTTC	CASSEAVGDFYSKTYF
TRBV28	TRBJ2-7	many	TRBD2	TGTGCCAGCAGTACCCCCACTAGCGGGAGTCATTACGAGCAGTACTTC	CASSTPTSGSHYEQYF
TRBV12-3/TRBV12-4	TRBJ2-7	many	TRBD2	TGTGCCAGCAGCTCCGGGAGGGCCTACGAGCAGTACTTC	CASSSGRAYEQYF
TRBV13	TRBJ2-5	few	-	TGTGCCAGCAGCTCAGACAGGTTCCAGTACTTC	CASSSDRFQYF
TRBV27	TRBJ1-5	few	TRBD1	TGTGCCAGCCGTTCCAGACAGGGCCTCTTGGGCAATCAGCCCCAGCATTTT	CASRSRQGLLGNQPQHF
TRBV6-1	TRBJ1-1	-	-	TGTGCCAGCAGCTCCCGCAGCTCTGAAGCTTTCTTT	CASSSRSSEAFF
TRBV20-1	TRBJ2-5	-	TRBD2	TGCAGTGCAAAAGGACTAGCGGGAGTGGTTACCCAGTACTTC	CSAKGLAGVVTQYF
TRBV7-9	TRBJ2-6	-	TRBD1	TGTGCCAGCAACCCCCCCGGGACAGGCCCCTCTGGGGCCAACGTCCTGACTTTC	CASNPPGTGPSGANVLTF
TRBV28	TRBJ1-1	few	TRBD1	TGTGCCAGCAGTTCAACAGGGGGCAGGAGCACTGAAGCTTTCTTT	CASSSTGGRSTEAFF
TRBV28	TRBJ1-2	-	-	TGTGCCAGCAGTACCCCTCCGGTCCCCACCTTC	CASSTPPVPTF
TRBV28	TRBJ2-7	few	TRBD2	TGTGCCAGCGGGCTGACCGGGAGGTACGAGCAGTACTTC	CASGLTGRYEQYF
TRBV5-1	TRBJ1-1	-	TRBD1	TGCGCCAGCAGCTTGGTCGGGACAGGGGTTTACACTGAAGCTTTCTTT	CASSLVGTGVYTEAFF
TRBV7-8	TRBJ2-7	many	-	TGTGCCAGCATGCCGATGGTTAGTTCCTACGAGCAGTACTTC	CASMPMVSSYEQYF
TRBV2	TRBJ2-7	many	TRBD2	TGTGCCAGCAGTACCCCCGGGACTAGCGGAAGCTCCTACGAGCAGTACTTC	CASSTPGTSGSSYEQYF
TRBV5-1	TRBJ1-1	few	TRBD1	TGCGCCAGCAGCTTTCTACAGGGGGAAGCTTTCTTT	CASSFLQGEAFF
TRBV15	TRBJ1-1	many	-	TGTGCCACCAGCAGAGGGGAAGGACGGGGAGCTTTCTTT	CATSRGEGRGAFF
TRBV5-1	TRBJ2-1	few	TRBD1	TGCGCCAGCAGCCCCTCAGGGGGCAGCTACAATGAGCAGTTCTTC	CASSPSGGSYNEQFF
TRBV6-2/TRBV6-3	TRBJ1-5	few	TRBD1	TGTGCCAGCAGTCGGACAGGGGTAAGCAATCAGCCCCAGCATTTT	CASSRTGVSNQPQHF
TRBV7-3	TRBJ2-7	many	-	TGTGCCAGCAGCTCCGCCGTAGCGACCGAGCAGTACTTC	CASSSAVATEQYF
TRBV6-1	TRBJ1-5	many	-	TGTGCCAGCGACTCTTTGAGAGGGAAGCCTCAGCCCCAGCATTTT	CASDSLRGKPQPQHF
TRBV20-1	TRBJ2-7	-	TRBD1	TGCAGTGCTTCACTGTGGGGGACAGAGGGAACCTACGAGCAGTACTTC	CSASLWGTEGTYEQYF
TRBV6-5	TRBJ1-5	many	-	TGTGCCAGCAGTTACCCTCCGCTGGGTAGCAATCAGCCCCAGCATTTT	CASSYPPLGSNQPQHF
TRBV12-5	TRBJ2-7	many	-	TGTGCTAGTGGTTTGGTAGGGGAGCAGTACTTC	CASGLVGEQYF
TRBV5-6	TRBJ2-7	few	-	TGTGCCAGCAGCTTGATTAACGAGCAGTACTTC	CASSLINEQYF
TRBV28	TRBJ2-5	many	TRBD1	TGTGCCAGCAGCGGGACAGTTCCTCAAGAGACCCAGTACTTC	CASSGTVPQETQYF